Detailed here is one T cell receptor beta chain. The sample originates from a study of human T cells and chemical hapten exposure. Study-wide context: All through the approximately 25-week study, the scalp of each patient received diphenylcyclopropenone doses weekly.

V shed 5 bases and J shed 5 bases, with 21 bases lying between them. The CDR3 consists of 15 residues. Germline assignment: CDR1 SQVTM and CDR2 ANQGSEA. Using its own MiXCR run on the RACE reads, TCRdb lists one record per CDR3 protein. The sample includes more than 100,000 distinct CDR3 sequences, roughly 13% of them seen just once. Time point here: patch test 1, 2 weeks after DPC sensitization. Described treatment: therapeutic diphenylcyclopropenone sensitization with weekly scalp DPC. Sequenced here: whole blood, sampled in connection with sensitization to the hapten diphenylcyclopropenone (DPC). The chain joins TRBV29-1 to TRBJ1-2, with D hard to call. The TCR originated in a man aged 18 to 29 with alopecia areata. Some clones in this sample may be carry-over from other donors' samples. In DNA form, the CDR3 reads TGCAGCGTTACAACTAAACAGATGCCCCCTTATGGCTACACCTTC. This encodes CSVTTKQMPPYGYTF.